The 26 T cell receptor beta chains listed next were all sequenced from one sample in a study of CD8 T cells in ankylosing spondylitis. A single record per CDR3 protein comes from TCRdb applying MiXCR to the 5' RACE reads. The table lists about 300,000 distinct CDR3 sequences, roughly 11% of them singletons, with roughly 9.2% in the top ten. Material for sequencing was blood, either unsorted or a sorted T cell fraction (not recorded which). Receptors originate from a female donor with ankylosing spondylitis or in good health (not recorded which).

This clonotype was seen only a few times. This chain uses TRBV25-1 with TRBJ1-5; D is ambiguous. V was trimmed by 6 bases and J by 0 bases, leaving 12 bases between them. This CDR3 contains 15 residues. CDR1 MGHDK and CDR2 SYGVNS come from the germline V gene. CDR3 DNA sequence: TGTGCCAGCAGCCCTTCGCGATATAGCAATCAGCCCCAGCATTTT. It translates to CASSPSRYSNQPQHF.

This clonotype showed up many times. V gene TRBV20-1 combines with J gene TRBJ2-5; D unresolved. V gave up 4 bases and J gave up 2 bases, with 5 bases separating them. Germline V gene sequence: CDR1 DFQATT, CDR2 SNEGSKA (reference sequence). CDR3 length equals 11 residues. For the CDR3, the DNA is TGCAGTGCTAACGTGCAAGAGACCCAGTACTTC. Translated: CSANVQETQYF.

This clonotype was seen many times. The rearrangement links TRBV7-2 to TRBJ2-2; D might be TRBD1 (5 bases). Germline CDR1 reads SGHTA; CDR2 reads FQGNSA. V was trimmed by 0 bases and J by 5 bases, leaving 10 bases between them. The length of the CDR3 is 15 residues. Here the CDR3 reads CASSLAYRLTGELFF. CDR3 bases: TGTGCCAGCAGCTTAGCATACAGGTTAACCGGGGAGCTGTTTTTT.

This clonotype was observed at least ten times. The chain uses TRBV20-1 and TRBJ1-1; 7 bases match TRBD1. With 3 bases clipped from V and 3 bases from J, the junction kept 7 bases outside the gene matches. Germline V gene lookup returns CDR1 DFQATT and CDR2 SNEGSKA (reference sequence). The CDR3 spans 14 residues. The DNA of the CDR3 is TGCAGTGCTAGCGGGGACAGAGTCGACACTGAAGCTTTCTTT. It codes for CSASGDRVDTEAFF.

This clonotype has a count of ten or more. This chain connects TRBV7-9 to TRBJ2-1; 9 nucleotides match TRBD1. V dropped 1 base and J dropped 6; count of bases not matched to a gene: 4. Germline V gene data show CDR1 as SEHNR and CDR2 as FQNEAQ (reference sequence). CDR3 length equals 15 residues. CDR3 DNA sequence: TGTGCCAGCAGCTTAGAACAGGGGGCAGTCAATGAGCAGTTCTTC. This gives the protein CASSLEQGAVNEQFF. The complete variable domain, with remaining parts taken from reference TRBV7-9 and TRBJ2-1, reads DTGVSQNPRHKITKRGQNVTFRCDPISEHNRLYWYRQTLGQGPEFLTYFQNEAQLEKSRLLSDRFSAERPKGSFSTLEIQRTEQGDSAMYLCASSLEQGAVNEQFFGPGTRLTVL.

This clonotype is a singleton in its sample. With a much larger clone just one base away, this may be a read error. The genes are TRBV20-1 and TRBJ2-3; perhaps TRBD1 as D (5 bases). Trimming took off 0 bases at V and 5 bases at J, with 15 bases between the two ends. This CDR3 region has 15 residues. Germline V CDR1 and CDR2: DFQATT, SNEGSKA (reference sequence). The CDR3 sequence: CSAREYRIGIDTQYF. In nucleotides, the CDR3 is TGCAGTGCTAGAGAGTACAGGATTGGCATAGATACGCAGTATTTT.

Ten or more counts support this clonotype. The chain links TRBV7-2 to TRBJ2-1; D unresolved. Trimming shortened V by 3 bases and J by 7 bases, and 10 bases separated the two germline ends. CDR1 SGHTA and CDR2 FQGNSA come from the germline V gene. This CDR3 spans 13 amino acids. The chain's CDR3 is CASSFPRENEQFF. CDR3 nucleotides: TGTGCCAGCAGCTTCCCTAGGGAAAATGAGCAGTTCTTC.

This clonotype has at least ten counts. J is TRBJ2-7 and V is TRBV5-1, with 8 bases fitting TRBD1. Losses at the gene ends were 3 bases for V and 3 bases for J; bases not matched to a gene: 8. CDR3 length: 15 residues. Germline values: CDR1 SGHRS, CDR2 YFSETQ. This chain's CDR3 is CASSSNPGQDYEQYF. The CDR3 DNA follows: TGCGCCAGCAGCTCAAATCCGGGACAGGACTACGAGCAGTACTTC.

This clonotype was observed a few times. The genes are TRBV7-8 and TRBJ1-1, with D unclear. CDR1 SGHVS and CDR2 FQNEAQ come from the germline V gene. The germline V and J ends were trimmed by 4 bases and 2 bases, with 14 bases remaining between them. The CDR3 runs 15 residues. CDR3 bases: TGTGCCAGCAGCTCCCCAGCGGGGAGTAACACTGAAGCTTTCTTT. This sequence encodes CASSSPAGSNTEAFF. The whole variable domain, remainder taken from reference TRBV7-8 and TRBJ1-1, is GAGVSQSPRYKVAKRGQDVALRCDPISGHVSLFWYQQALGQGPEFLTYFQNEAQLDKSGLPSDRFFAERPEGSVSTLKIQRTQQEDSAVYLCASSSPAGSNTEAFFGQGTRLTVV.

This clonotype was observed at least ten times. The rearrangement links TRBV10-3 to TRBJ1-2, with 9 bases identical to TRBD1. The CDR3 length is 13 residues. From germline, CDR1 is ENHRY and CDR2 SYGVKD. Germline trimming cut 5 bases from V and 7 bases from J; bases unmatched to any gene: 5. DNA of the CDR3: TGTGCCATCAGTCCTACAGGGGGCGTTGGCTACACCTTC. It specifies CAISPTGGVGYTF.

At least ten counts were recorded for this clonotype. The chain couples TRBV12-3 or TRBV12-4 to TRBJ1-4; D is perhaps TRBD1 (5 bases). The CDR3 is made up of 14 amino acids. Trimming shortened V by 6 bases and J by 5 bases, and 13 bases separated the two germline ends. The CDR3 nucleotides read TGTGCCAGCAGCTCTGACAGACAGAATGAAAAACTGTTTTTT. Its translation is CASSSDRQNEKLFF.

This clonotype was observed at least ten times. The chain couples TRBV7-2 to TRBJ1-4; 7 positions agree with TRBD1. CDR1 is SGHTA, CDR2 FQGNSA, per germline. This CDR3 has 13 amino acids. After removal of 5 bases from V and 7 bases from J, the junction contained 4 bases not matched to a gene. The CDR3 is CASSLTGFEKLFF. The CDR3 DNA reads TGTGCCAGCAGCCTGACAGGGTTTGAAAAACTGTTTTTT.

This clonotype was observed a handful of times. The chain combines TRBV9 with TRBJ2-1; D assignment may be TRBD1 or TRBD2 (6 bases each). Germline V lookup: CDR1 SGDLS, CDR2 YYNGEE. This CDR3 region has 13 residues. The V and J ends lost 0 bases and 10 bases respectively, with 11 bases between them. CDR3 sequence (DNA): TGTGCCAGCAGCGTAGGGGGGGCCGGGGAGCAGTTCTTC. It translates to CASSVGGAGEQFF.

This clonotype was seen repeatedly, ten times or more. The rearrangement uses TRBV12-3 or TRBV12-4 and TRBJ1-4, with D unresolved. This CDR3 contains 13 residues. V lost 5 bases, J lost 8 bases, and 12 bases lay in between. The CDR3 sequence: CASSDPGGEKLFF. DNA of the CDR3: TGTGCCAGCAGTGATCCTGGTGGAGAAAAACTGTTTTTT.

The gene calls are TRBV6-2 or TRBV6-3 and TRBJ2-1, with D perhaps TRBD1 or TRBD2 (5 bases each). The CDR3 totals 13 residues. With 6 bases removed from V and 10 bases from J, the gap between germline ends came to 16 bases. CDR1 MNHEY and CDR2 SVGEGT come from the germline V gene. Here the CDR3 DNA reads TGTGCCAGCAGAGACCCCCCCCGGGGCGAGCAGTTCTTC. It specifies CASRDPPRGEQFF.

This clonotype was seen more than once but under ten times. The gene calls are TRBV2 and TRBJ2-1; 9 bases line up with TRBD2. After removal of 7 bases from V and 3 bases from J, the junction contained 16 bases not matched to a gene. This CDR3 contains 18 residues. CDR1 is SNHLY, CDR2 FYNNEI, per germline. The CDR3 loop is CASISGTVTSGLYNEQFF. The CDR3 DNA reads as TGTGCCAGCATCTCCGGGACAGTTACTAGCGGGCTCTACAATGAGCAGTTCTTC.

The CDR3 here is CASSLALGTSAHTQYF. In DNA form, the CDR3 reads TGTGCCAGCAGCTTAGCGTTGGGCACTAGTGCTCATACGCAGTATTTT. The chain employs TRBV7-8 and TRBJ2-3, with a tentative D call TRBD2 (5 bases). This CDR3 has 16 amino acids. Trimming took 0 bases from V and 7 from J, leaving 17 bases between them. Germline CDR1 is SGHVS and CDR2 is FQNEAQ.

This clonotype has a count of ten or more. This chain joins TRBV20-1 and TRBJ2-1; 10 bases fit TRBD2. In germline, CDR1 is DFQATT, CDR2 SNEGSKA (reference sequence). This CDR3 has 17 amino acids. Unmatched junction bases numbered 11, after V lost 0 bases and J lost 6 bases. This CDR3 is CSARDRASGSGGNEQFF. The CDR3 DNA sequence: TGCAGTGCTAGAGATCGGGCTAGCGGGAGCGGCGGCAATGAGCAGTTCTTC.

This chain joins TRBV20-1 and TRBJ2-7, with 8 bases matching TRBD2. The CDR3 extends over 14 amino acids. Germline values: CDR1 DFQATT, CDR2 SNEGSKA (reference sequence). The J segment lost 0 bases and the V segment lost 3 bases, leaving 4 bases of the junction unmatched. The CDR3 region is CSASFRGGSYEQYF. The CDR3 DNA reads TGCAGTGCTAGCTTTCGGGGGGGCTCCTACGAGCAGTACTTC.

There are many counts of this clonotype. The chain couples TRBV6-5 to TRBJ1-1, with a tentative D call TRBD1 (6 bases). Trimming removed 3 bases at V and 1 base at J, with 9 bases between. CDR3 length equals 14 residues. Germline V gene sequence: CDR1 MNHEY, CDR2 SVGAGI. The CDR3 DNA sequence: TGTGCCAGCAGTTATGGGGGACAGAACACTGAAGCTTTCTTT. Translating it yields CASSYGGQNTEAFF.

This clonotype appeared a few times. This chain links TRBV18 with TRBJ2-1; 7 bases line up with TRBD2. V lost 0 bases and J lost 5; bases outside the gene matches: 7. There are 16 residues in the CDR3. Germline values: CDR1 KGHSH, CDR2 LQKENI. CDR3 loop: CASSPPTTSDHNEQFF. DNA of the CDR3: TGTGCCAGCTCACCACCGACTACTAGCGATCACAATGAGCAGTTCTTC.

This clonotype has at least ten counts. The CDR3 reads CATSRVGTDTQYF. The CDR3 DNA is TGTGCCACCAGCAGAGTGGGCACAGATACGCAGTATTTT. The V and J genes are TRBV15 and TRBJ2-3, with unresolved D. In germline, CDR1 is LNHNV, CDR2 YYDKDF (reference sequence). The CDR3 is made up of 13 amino acids. V was trimmed by 1 base and J by 1 base, leaving 3 bases between them.

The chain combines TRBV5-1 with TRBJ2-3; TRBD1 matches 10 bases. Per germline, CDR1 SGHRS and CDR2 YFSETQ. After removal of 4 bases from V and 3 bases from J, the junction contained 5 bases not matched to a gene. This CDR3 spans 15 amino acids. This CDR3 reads CASSRQGAQTDTQYF. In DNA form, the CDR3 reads TGCGCCAGCAGCCGACAGGGGGCCCAAACAGATACGCAGTATTTT.

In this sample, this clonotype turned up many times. CDR3 nucleotides: TGTGCCAGCAGTTCGACTAGCGTCGAGCAGTACTTC. Translation gives CASSSTSVEQYF. The chain uses TRBV6-5 and TRBJ2-7, with 8 bases that match TRBD2. J lost 6 bases, V lost 4 bases, and 2 bases had no gene match. The CDR3 totals 12 residues. CDR1 is MNHEY and CDR2 is SVGAGI in the germline V gene.

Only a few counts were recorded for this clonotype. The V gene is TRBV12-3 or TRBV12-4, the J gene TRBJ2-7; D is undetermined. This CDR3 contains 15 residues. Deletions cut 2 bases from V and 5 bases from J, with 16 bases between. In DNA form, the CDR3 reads TGTGCCAGCAGTTTAAGTCCCCCCGGTCGCAACGAGCAGTACTTC. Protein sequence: CASSLSPPGRNEQYF.

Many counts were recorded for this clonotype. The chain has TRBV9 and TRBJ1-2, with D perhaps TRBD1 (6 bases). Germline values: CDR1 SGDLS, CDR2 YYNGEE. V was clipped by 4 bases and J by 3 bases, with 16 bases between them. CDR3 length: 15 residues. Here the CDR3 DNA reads TGTGCCAGCAGCAGCCAGGGGATGCGTGACTATGGCTACACCTTC. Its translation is CASSSQGMRDYGYTF.